The clone carrying this T cell receptor beta chain was counted a few times. Antigen: not known. Trimming took 1 base from V and 9 from J, leaving 13 bases between them. This CDR3 is 14 amino acids long. Germline V gives CDR1 MGHDK, CDR2 SYGVNS. The study drew donors from healthy Caucasian individuals in Russia aged about 6 to 95. The data belong to a study of blood T cells in healthy people across ages. Points from the study as a whole: Diversity of TCR beta correlated strongly with naive T cell percentage.

Primed by a sample-barcoded 5' primer and a J-beta primer mix, a second PCR proceeded for roughly 7 to 11 cycles. TCRdb redid the calling of the 5' RACE reads with MiXCR, one entry per CDR3 protein. The sample includes about 560,000 distinct CDR3 sequences, over 25% seen only once; the top ten take approximately 3.3%. This same sample was also taken into another study, of T cells of mothers and their children. That paper adds: Thymic selection shapes TCR recombination output in related pairs, and it does so similarly in unrelated pairs. Slightly higher overlap, not significant, was seen in related mother-child pairs than in unrelated pairs.

The sequenced sample consisted of blood. The sequence was collected from a boy under 10 years old in good health. The chain recombines TRBV25-1 with TRBJ1-5; D is unclear. CDR3 protein: CASSEFSATVPQHF. CDR3 bases: TGTGCCAGCAGTGAATTTAGTGCTACGGTGCCCCAGCATTTT.